The following is a T cell receptor (beta chain) sequence with its context. The table came from immunoSEQ multiplex PCR; TCRdb's copy has only in-frame clones and leaves some out. The sample includes approximately 72,000 clones, around 85% of them seen just once. This record belongs to a study of blood T cell repertoires in COVID-19. There are 17 residues in the CDR3. Germline CDR1 MNHEY, CDR2 SMNVEV (reference sequence). V dropped 2 bases and J dropped 0; count of bases not matched to a gene: 6. This chain joins TRBV27 and TRBJ1-1, with 10 bases fitting TRBD1. This receptor was obtained from a woman over 75 with active or convalescent COVID-19. Sequencing was carried out using peripheral blood. Here the CDR3 reads CASSLRDRGPVNTEAFF. CDR3 sequence (DNA): TGTGCCAGCAGTTTACGTGACAGGGGGCCAGTGAACACTGAAGCTTTCTTT.